Below are 9 T cell receptor beta chains sequenced from a single sample in a study of blood T cell repertoires in COVID-19. This table comes from immunoSEQ multiplex PCR, and its TCRdb copy is limited to in-frame clones, with some not included. The sample yields around 43,000 clones, around 85% seen once. Sequenced sample: peripheral blood. The origin of the receptors is a woman older than 75 with acute or convalescent COVID-19.

The chain combines TRBV3-1 (or the pseudogene TRBV3-2) with TRBJ2-7; D gene ambiguous. The V gene's germline CDR1 is LGHDT and CDR2 YNNKEL (reference sequence). CDR3 length: 14 amino acids. V lost 1 base, J lost 6 bases, and 13 bases lay in between. CDR3 DNA sequence: TGTGCCAGCAGCCAAGCTGAGGTTTTGAGCGAGCAGTACTTC. This translates into CASSQAEVLSEQYF.

V usage is TRBV19 and J usage is TRBJ1-2; D is possibly TRBD1 (5 bases). V was trimmed by 8 bases and J by 4 bases, leaving 17 bases between them. The CDR3 length is 14 residues. Germline CDR1 is LNHDA and CDR2 is SQIVND (reference sequence). The CDR3: CASGDSRLGYGYTF. The CDR3 DNA reads as TGTGCCAGTGGGGACTCTCGACTAGGCTATGGCTACACCTTC.

The CDR3 loop reads CASSLSLAGIDEQFF. For the CDR3, the DNA is TGTGCCAGCAGCTTGTCCCTAGCGGGAATAGATGAGCAGTTCTTC. This sequence joins TRBV7-7 and TRBJ2-1; 9 bases match TRBD2. Germline V CDR1 and CDR2: SSHAT, FNYEAQ (reference sequence). This CDR3 has 15 residues. V lost 3 bases and J lost 8; bases outside the gene matches: 8.

The chain uses TRBV10-1 and TRBJ2-5; D remains ambiguous. The CDR3 extends over 13 amino acids. The V end was cut by 0 bases, the J end by 3 bases, with 5 bases between. In germline, CDR1 is WNHNN, CDR2 SYGVQD (reference sequence). CDR3 sequence: CASSESGEETQYF. The CDR3 nucleotides are TGCGCCAGCAGTGAGTCGGGCGAAGAGACCCAGTACTTC.

This clone was observed once. The chain has TRBV6-6 and TRBJ2-1; D perhaps matches TRBD2 (5 bases). V was trimmed by 0 bases and J by 7 bases, leaving 7 bases between them. Germline CDR1 and CDR2: MNHNY and SVGAGI (reference sequence). The CDR3 is 13 amino acids. The CDR3 DNA follows: TGTGCCAGCAGTTACTCACTAGGGAATGAGCAGTTCTTC. Amino acids: CASSYSLGNEQFF.

The chain joins TRBV2 to TRBJ1-2, with a possible D match to TRBD1 (6 bases). The CDR3 sequence is 14 residues long. V lost 6 bases and J lost 3, with 14 bases in between. Germline CDR1 reads SNHLY; CDR2 reads FYNNEI. Here the CDR3 DNA reads TGTGCCAGCAGGCCAGGGGCTGTGGACTATGGCTACACCTTC. Encoded protein: CASRPGAVDYGYTF.

The DNA of the CDR3 is TGTGCCTGGGCCGGGACAAGCACAGATACGCAGTATTTT. Amino acid sequence: CAWAGTSTDTQYF. The chain has TRBV30 and TRBJ2-3; a possible D gene is TRBD1 (6 bases). The CDR3 covers 13 residues. The germline CDR1 and CDR2 sequences are GTSNPN and SVGIG (reference sequence). The ends were cut back, 5 bases at V and 0 bases at J, with 9 bases in the middle.

The V call is TRBV5-6, the J call TRBJ2-1; 8 bases line up with TRBD2. Trimming took 4 bases from V and 2 from J; bases not matched to a gene: 8. This CDR3 has 16 amino acids. Germline CDR1 and CDR2: SGHDT and YYEEEE. In DNA, the CDR3 is TGTGCCAGCAGCACACCCACGGGACTAGCCTACAATGAGCAGTTCTTC. Its protein product is CASSTPTGLAYNEQFF.

The V and J genes are TRBV5-1 and TRBJ2-3; 8 bases line up with TRBD2. Per the germline V gene, CDR1 is SGHRS and CDR2 is YFSETQ. The CDR3 totals 14 residues. The V and J ends lost 5 bases and 5 bases, in that order; junction bases with no gene match: 7. The CDR3 sequence is CASRKGAGEDTQYF. Here the CDR3 DNA reads TGCGCCAGCAGGAAGGGAGCGGGAGAAGATACGCAGTATTTT.